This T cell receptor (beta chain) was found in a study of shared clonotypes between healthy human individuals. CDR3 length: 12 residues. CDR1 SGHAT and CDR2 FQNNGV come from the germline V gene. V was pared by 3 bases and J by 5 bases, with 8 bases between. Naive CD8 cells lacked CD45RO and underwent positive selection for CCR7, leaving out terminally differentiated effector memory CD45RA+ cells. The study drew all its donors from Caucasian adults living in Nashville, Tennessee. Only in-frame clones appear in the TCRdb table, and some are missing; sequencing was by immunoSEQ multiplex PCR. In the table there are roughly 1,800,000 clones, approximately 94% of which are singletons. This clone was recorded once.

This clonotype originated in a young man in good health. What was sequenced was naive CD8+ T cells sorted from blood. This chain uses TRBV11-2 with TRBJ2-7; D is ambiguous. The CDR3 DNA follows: TGTGCCAGCAGCTTGATCGAACACGAGCAGTACTTC. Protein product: CASSLIEHEQYF. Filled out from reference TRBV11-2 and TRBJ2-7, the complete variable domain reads EAGVAQSPRYKIIEKRQSVAFWCNPISGHATLYWYQQILGQGPKLLIQFQNNGVVDDSQLPKDRFSAERLKGVDSTLKIQPAKLEDSAVYLCASSLIEHEQYFGPGTRLTVT.